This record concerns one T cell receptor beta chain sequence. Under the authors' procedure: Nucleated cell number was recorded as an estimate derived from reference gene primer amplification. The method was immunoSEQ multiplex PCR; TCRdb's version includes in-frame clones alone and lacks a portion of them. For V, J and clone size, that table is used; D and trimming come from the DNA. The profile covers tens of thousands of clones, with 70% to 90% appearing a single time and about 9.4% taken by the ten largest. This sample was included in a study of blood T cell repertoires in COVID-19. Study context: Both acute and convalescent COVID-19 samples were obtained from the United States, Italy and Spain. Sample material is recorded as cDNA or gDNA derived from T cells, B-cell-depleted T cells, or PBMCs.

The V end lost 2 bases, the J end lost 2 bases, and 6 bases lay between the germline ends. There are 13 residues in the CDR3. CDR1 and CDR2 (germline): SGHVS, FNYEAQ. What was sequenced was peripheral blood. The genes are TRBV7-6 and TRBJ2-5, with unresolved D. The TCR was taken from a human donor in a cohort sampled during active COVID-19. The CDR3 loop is CASSLSQQETQYF. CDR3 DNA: TGTGCCAGCAGCTTATCTCAGCAAGAGACCCAGTACTTC.